The 32 T cell receptor beta chains given below trace back to one sample, sequenced in a study of T cell repertoires in urothelial bladder cancer. Generated by immunoSEQ multiplex PCR, the TCRdb table keeps only in-frame clones and is missing some. The sample has fewer than 14,000 clones; around two thirds are singletons. The sequencing input was tumor-infiltrating cells from bladder cancer. The origin of the receptors is a human donor with a benign inflammatory bladder lesion.

The rearrangement uses TRBV11-3 and TRBJ1-6; D remains unclear. The CDR3 consists of 13 residues. Trimming shortened V by 1 base and J by 7 bases, and 5 bases separated the two germline ends. Germline assignment: CDR1 SGHNT and CDR2 YENEEA. This chain's CDR3 is CASSLGGNSPLHF. DNA of the CDR3: TGTGCCAGCAGCTTAGGAGGGAATTCACCCCTCCACTTT. The complete variable domain, with remaining parts taken from reference TRBV11-3 and TRBJ1-6, reads EAGVVQSPRYKIIEKKQPVAFWCNPISGHNTLYWYLQNLGQGPELLIRYENEEAVDDSQLPKDRFSAERLKGVDSTLKIQPAELGDSAVYLCASSLGGNSPLHFGNGTRLTVT.

The chain joins TRBV7-9 to TRBJ1-6; the D gene is possibly TRBD1 (5 bases). Germline CDR1 and CDR2: SEHNR and FQNEAQ (reference sequence). The CDR3 runs 15 residues. V was clipped by 7 bases and J by 8 bases, with 18 bases between them. This CDR3 reads CASTPGGATYSPLHF. The CDR3 DNA reads as TGTGCCAGCACACCTGGAGGGGCCACCTATTCACCCCTCCACTTT.

The chain couples TRBV10-1 to TRBJ2-1; D gene unclear. The CDR3 spans 14 residues. The germline V and J ends were trimmed by 3 bases and 9 bases, with 15 bases remaining between them. Germline V gene data show CDR1 as WNHNN and CDR2 as SYGVQD (reference sequence). The CDR3 reads CASSEQPSIGEQFF. As DNA, the CDR3 is TGCGCCAGCAGTGAACAGCCTAGTATTGGTGAGCAGTTCTTC.

The rearrangement uses TRBV11-2 and TRBJ2-1; D possibly corresponds to TRBD1 (6 bases). Trimming removed 1 base at V and 4 bases at J, with 11 bases between. This CDR3 spans 15 amino acids. Germline assignment: CDR1 SGHAT and CDR2 FQNNGV. In DNA form, the CDR3 reads TGTGCCAGCAGCTTAGTCATCGGACAGTACAATGAGCAGTTCTTC. Translating it yields CASSLVIGQYNEQFF.

This clone is categorized as medium-sized (0.01 to 0.1%). The chain uses TRBV15 and TRBJ1-1; 7 bases are shared with TRBD1. The germline V gene encodes CDR1 LNHNV and CDR2 YYDKDF (reference sequence). This CDR3 is built from 13 residues. The trim removed 5 bases at V and 3 bases at J, leaving 3 bases unmatched. The CDR3 sequence is CATSSGQYTEAFF. CDR3 nucleotide sequence: TGTGCCACCAGCTCGGGACAGTACACTGAAGCTTTCTTT.

The chain has TRBV4-1 and TRBJ1-1, with D maybe TRBD1 (5 bases). V was pared by 0 bases and J by 0 bases, with 11 bases between. The CDR3 length is 16 residues. Germline V gene data show CDR1 as MGHRA and CDR2 as YSYEKL. CDR3 sequence (DNA): TGCGCCAGCAGCCAAGATTGGCAGGGCTTGAACACTGAAGCTTTCTTT. Encoded protein: CASSQDWQGLNTEAFF.

The chain recombines TRBV10-2 with TRBJ2-2; no definite D call. This CDR3 contains 14 residues. The ends were cut back, 7 bases at V and 3 bases at J, with 12 bases in the middle. The germline CDR1 and CDR2 sequences are WSHSY and SAAADI. The CDR3 DNA sequence: TGCGCCAGCAAGGCGCCACGGGACACCGGGGAGCTGTTTTTT. The encoded protein is CASKAPRDTGELFF.

The chain uses TRBV12-5 and TRBJ1-1; D is uncertain. Germline V gene sequence: CDR1 LGHNT, CDR2 FRNRAP. V was pared by 6 bases and J by 5 bases, with 16 bases between. The CDR3 runs to 14 residues. Here the CDR3 reads CASGLSSLKTEAFF. The CDR3 DNA reads as TGTGCTAGTGGATTGTCGTCCCTCAAAACTGAAGCTTTCTTT. The whole variable domain, remainder taken from reference TRBV12-5 and TRBJ1-1, is DARVTQTPRHKVTEMGQEVTMRCQPILGHNTVFWYRQTMMQGLELLAYFRNRAPLDDSGMPKDRFSAEMPDATLATLKIQPSEPRDSAVYFCASGLSSLKTEAFFGQGTRLTVV.

The chain uses TRBV6-5 and TRBJ1-4; a weak D match, TRBD1 (6 bases). Germline CDR1 is MNHEY and CDR2 is SVGAGI. The V end was cut by 6 bases, the J end by 8 bases, with 13 bases between. This CDR3 contains 13 residues. The CDR3: CASRRTVMEKLFF. As DNA, the CDR3 is TGTGCCAGCAGACGGACAGTTATGGAAAAACTGTTTTTT.

The chain employs TRBV27 and TRBJ2-7; TRBD2 might be the D (5 bases). The CDR3 spans 14 residues. Germline CDR1 reads MNHEY; CDR2 reads SMNVEV (reference sequence). Trimming pared 7 bases from V and 3 bases from J, leaving 16 bases between. The CDR3 bases are TGTGCCAGCAAGAGGGAAGTAGGGTTCTACGAGCAGTACTTC. Its protein is CASKREVGFYEQYF.

This rearrangement joins TRBV19 to TRBJ2-2; D is possibly TRBD1 or TRBD2 (5 bases each). CDR1 LNHDA and CDR2 SQIVND come from the germline V gene (reference sequence). Trimming left V 6 bases short and J 6 bases short, with 14 bases between. The CDR3 consists of 14 residues. This CDR3 reads CASRGTRNSGELFF. CDR3 nucleotides: TGTGCCAGTAGAGGGACCCGCAACTCCGGGGAGCTGTTTTTT.

This rearrangement joins TRBV25-1 to TRBJ2-2; D may be TRBD2 (7 bases). CDR1 MGHDK and CDR2 SYGVNS come from the germline V gene. This CDR3 is built from 15 residues. The V end was cut by 8 bases, the J end by 0 bases, with 13 bases between. This CDR3 is CASGGAGANTGELFF. The CDR3 nucleotides read TGTGCCAGCGGGGGGGCCGGCGCGAACACCGGGGAGCTGTTTTTT.

V usage is TRBV19 and J usage is TRBJ2-5; unclear D gene. The CDR3 covers 15 residues. V was clipped by 3 bases and J by 0 bases, with 11 bases between them. From germline, CDR1 is LNHDA and CDR2 SQIVND (reference sequence). The CDR3 spells CASSIAAWYQETQYF. CDR3 nucleotides: TGTGCCAGTAGTATTGCCGCTTGGTACCAAGAGACCCAGTACTTC.

The chain couples TRBV7-7 to TRBJ2-1; the D is unclear. V was pared by 5 bases and J by 6 bases, with 11 bases between. CDR3 length: 13 amino acids. Per the germline V gene, CDR1 is SSHAT and CDR2 is FNYEAQ (reference sequence). CDR3 DNA sequence: TGTGCCAGCAGCCCGGTGGCTAGCAATGAGCAGTTCTTC. Translating it yields CASSPVASNEQFF.

The CDR3 DNA reads as TGTGCCAGCAGCAAAGCTGGACCCGGAGAGACCCAGTACTTC. Translated, it gives CASSKAGPGETQYF. J is TRBJ2-5 and V is TRBV7-7; no clear D. Germline V lookup: CDR1 SSHAT, CDR2 FNYEAQ (reference sequence). Trimming shortened V by 5 bases and J by 4 bases, and 14 bases separated the two germline ends. The CDR3 consists of 14 residues.

Only a few counts were recorded for this clone. The DNA of the CDR3 is TGTGCCAGTAGTATCGGTAGGGATCGGCAAGAGACCCAGTACTTC. Translating gives CASSIGRDRQETQYF. The gene calls are TRBV19 and TRBJ2-5; no definite D call. V lost 3 bases to trimming and J lost 2 bases, with 13 bases between them. The CDR3 spans 15 residues. Germline assignment: CDR1 LNHDA and CDR2 SQIVND (reference sequence).

This clone ranks as medium-sized (0.01 to 0.1%). The genes are TRBV13 and TRBJ1-1; D remains unclear. The germline V and J ends were trimmed by 4 bases and 0 bases, with 12 bases remaining between them. The CDR3 runs 15 residues. Germline loops: CDR1 PRHDT, CDR2 FYEKMQ (reference sequence). CDR3 loop: CASSWAEGMNTEAFF. Here the CDR3 DNA reads TGTGCCAGCAGCTGGGCCGAGGGTATGAACACTGAAGCTTTCTTT.

This clone was recorded a few times. CDR3 nucleotides: TGTGCCAGCTCACGAGGAAGGGAATCCGGGGAGCTGTTTTTT. This gives the protein CASSRGRESGELFF. This chain links TRBV18 with TRBJ2-2; the D is unclear. V was shortened by 4 bases and J by 6 bases, with 12 bases between the two germline ends. CDR3 size: 14 residues. CDR1 and CDR2 (germline): KGHSH, LQKENI.

The chain links TRBV6-6 to TRBJ1-1; D is unresolved. The ends were cut back, 8 bases at V and 1 base at J, with 14 bases in the middle. Germline CDR1 and CDR2: MNHNY and SVGAGI (reference sequence). CDR3 length: 14 residues. In DNA, the CDR3 is TGTGCCAGCCGCCCCCCGGGAGGGAACACTGAAGCTTTCTTT. Amino acids: CASRPPGGNTEAFF.

This clone was counted between two and nine times. This chain connects TRBV2 to TRBJ1-2; D gene unclear. The CDR3 runs 13 residues. Per germline, CDR1 SNHLY and CDR2 FYNNEI. Trimming removed 4 bases from V and 6 bases from J, with 12 bases in between. The CDR3: CASSAGNLNGYTF. The CDR3 bases are TGTGCCAGCAGTGCCGGGAATCTAAATGGCTACACCTTC.

This clone was recorded a few times. J is TRBJ2-7 and V is TRBV5-1, with unresolved D. This CDR3 has 13 residues. Germline V CDR1 and CDR2: SGHRS, YFSETQ. The germline V and J ends were trimmed by 5 bases and 7 bases, with 16 bases remaining between them. The CDR3 coding sequence is TGCGCCAGCAGGGCAGGCCCCACTGGGGAGCAGTACTTC. Amino acid sequence: CASRAGPTGEQYF.

Sample share makes this clone medium-sized. CDR3 in amino acids: CASHRGSGNTIYF. DNA for the CDR3: TGTGCCAGCCACAGGGGCTCTGGAAACACCATATATTTT. The V and J genes are TRBV6-4 and TRBJ1-3, with 7 bases that match TRBD1. J was trimmed by 0 bases and V by 8 bases; bases with no gene match: 1. CDR3 length: 13 residues. Germline CDR1 MRHNA, CDR2 SNTAGT.

The V and J genes are TRBV6-6 and TRBJ2-6, with D possibly being TRBD1 or TRBD2 (6 bases each). Germline loops: CDR1 MNHNY, CDR2 SVGAGI (reference sequence). The CDR3 runs 16 residues. The V end lost 7 bases, the J end lost 9 bases, and 22 bases lay between the germline ends. The CDR3 DNA sequence: TGTGCCAGCACCTCGGACAGCTCTGGGGAGGTCAACGTCCTGACTTTC. Its protein is CASTSDSSGEVNVLTF.

The chain joins TRBV6-5 to TRBJ1-5, with D perhaps matching TRBD1 (5 bases). The CDR3 spans 14 residues. Trimming stripped 2 bases from V and 5 bases from J, with 10 bases between. Per the germline V gene, CDR1 is MNHEY and CDR2 is SVGAGI. CDR3 protein: CASSYRQGHQPQHF. CDR3 in DNA: TGTGCCAGCAGTTACAGGCAGGGTCATCAGCCCCAGCATTTT.

The V and J genes are TRBV5-6 and TRBJ1-4; TRBD1 aligns across 8 bases. The CDR3 covers 14 residues. Trimming removed 4 bases from V and 6 bases from J; junction bases left unmatched: 5. The germline gives CDR1 SGHDT, CDR2 YYEEEE. The CDR3 spells CASSPGQGDEKLFF. CDR3 DNA: TGTGCCAGCAGCCCAGGACAGGGCGATGAAAAACTGTTTTTT.

A few counts support this clone. The V call is TRBV27, the J call TRBJ1-1, with D maybe TRBD1 (6 bases). This CDR3 is built from 19 residues. Trimming cost V 0 bases and J 1 base, with 21 bases left between them. Germline values: CDR1 MNHEY, CDR2 SMNVEV (reference sequence). The CDR3 sequence: CASSLSGGRKGSKNTEAFF. CDR3 coding DNA: TGTGCCAGCAGTTTATCGGGGGGGCGCAAAGGTTCCAAGAACACTGAAGCTTTCTTT.

The chain is built from TRBV19 and TRBJ2-7; 8 positions agree with TRBD2. V shed 2 bases, J shed 4 bases, and the junction held 7 bases outside the gene matches. CDR1 is LNHDA, CDR2 SQIVND, per germline (reference sequence). CDR3 size: 15 residues. CDR3 region: CASSIYGGGIYEQYF. CDR3 in DNA: TGTGCCAGTAGTATATACGGCGGGGGGATATACGAGCAGTACTTC.

CDR3 region: CASSLLRGRTGELFF. CDR3 bases: TGCGCCAGCAGCTTATTAAGGGGGCGTACCGGGGAGCTGTTTTTT. The chain uses TRBV5-1 and TRBJ2-2; 7 bases fit TRBD1. Per germline, CDR1 SGHRS and CDR2 YFSETQ. CDR3 length: 15 residues. J gave up 5 bases and V 2 bases, and 6 bases lay outside the gene matches. Complete variable domain (other parts from reference TRBV5-1 and TRBJ2-2): KAGVTQTPRYLIKTRGQQVTLSCSPISGHRSVSWYQQTPGQGLQFLFEYFSETQRNKGNFPGRFSGRQFSNSRSEMNVSTLELGDSALYLCASSLLRGRTGELFFGEGSRLTVL.

This chain connects TRBV30 to TRBJ2-7, with D possibly matching TRBD1 (6 bases). V was cut by 8 bases and J by 2 bases, with 16 bases left in between. CDR3 length: 13 amino acids. From germline, CDR1 is GTSNPN and CDR2 SVGIG (reference sequence). The CDR3 DNA sequence: TGTGCCGGGTCCTTCGGGACAACCTACGAGCAGTACTTC. Amino acid sequence: CAGSFGTTYEQYF. The whole variable domain, remainder taken from reference TRBV30 and TRBJ2-7, is SQTIHQWPATLVQPVGSPLSLECTVEGTSNPNLYWYRQAAGRGLQLLFYSVGIGQISSEVPQNLSASRPQDRQFILSSKKLLLSDSGFYLCAGSFGTTYEQYFGPGTRLTVT.

V is TRBV7-9 and J is TRBJ2-2, with 9 bases matching TRBD1. J gave up 7 bases and V 5 bases, and 8 bases lay outside the gene matches. The CDR3 is made up of 15 amino acids. The germline CDR1 and CDR2 sequences are SEHNR and FQNEAQ (reference sequence). CDR3 in DNA: TGTGCCAGCAGCCGGACAGGGGACATCGGCGGGGAGCTGTTTTTT. This codes for CASSRTGDIGGELFF.

The V and J genes are TRBV15 and TRBJ2-1; TRBD1 agrees at 7 bases. The CDR3 extends over 16 amino acids. The V and J ends lost 0 bases and 6 bases, in that order; junction bases with no gene match: 8. Germline CDR1 is LNHNV and CDR2 is YYDKDF (reference sequence). The CDR3 DNA reads as TGTGCCACCAGCAGAGAATACCATGAGGGGGCCAATGAGCAGTTCTTC. Its translation: CATSREYHEGANEQFF.

The chain joins TRBV5-1 to TRBJ2-6; D is ambiguous. The CDR3 is made up of 15 amino acids. The germline V gene has CDR1 SGHRS and CDR2 YFSETQ. V was shortened by 0 bases and J by 4 bases, with 8 bases between the two germline ends. The CDR3 DNA reads TGCGCCAGCAGCTTGGATGGGTACGGGGCCAACGTCCTGACTTTC. It specifies CASSLDGYGANVLTF.